This T cell receptor (beta chain) comes out of a study of T cell repertoires in cytomegalovirus infection. Looked up from germline, CDR1 is SEHNR and CDR2 is FQNEAQ (reference sequence). V gave up 7 bases and J gave up 5 bases; unmatched junction bases: 7. The CDR3 runs 13 residues. TCRdb fed the reads into MiXCR, producing one record per CDR3 protein. This table holds tens of thousands of distinct CDR3 sequences, about a fifth found once. As to this clonotype: Its antigen is unidentified.

Specimen: CD8+ T cells from cultured PBMCs, collected from culture after CMV antigen stimulation. The chain joins TRBV7-9 to TRBJ1-1, with TRBD1 identical over 7 bases. The clonotype originates from a human donor in good health (CMV status not recorded). Some clones in this sample may be carry-over from other donors' samples. For the CDR3, the DNA is TGTGCCAGCACTGGGCAGGGGGGAACTGAAGCTTTCTTT. As protein: CASTGQGGTEAFF.